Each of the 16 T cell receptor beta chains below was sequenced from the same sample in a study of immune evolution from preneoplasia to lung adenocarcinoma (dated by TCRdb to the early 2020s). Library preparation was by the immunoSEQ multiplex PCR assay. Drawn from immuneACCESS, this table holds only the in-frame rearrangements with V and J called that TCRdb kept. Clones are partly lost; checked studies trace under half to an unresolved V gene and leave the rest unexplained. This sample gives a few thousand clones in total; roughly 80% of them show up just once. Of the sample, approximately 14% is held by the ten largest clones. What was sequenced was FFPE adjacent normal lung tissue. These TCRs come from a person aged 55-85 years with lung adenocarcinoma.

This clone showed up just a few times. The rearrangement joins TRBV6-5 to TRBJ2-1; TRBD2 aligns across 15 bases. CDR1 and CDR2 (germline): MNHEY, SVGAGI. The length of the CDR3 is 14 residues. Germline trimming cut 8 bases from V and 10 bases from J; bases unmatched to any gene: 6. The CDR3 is CASGGTSGGQEQFF. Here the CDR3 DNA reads TGTGCCAGCGGGGGGACTAGCGGGGGGCAAGAGCAGTTCTTC.

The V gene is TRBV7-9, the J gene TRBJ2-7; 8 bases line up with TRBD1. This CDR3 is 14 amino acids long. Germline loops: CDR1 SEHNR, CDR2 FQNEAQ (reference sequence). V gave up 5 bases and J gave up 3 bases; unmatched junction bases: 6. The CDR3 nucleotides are TGTGCCAGCAGCCTGACAGGGGTTAACTACGAGCAGTACTTC. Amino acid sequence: CASSLTGVNYEQYF.

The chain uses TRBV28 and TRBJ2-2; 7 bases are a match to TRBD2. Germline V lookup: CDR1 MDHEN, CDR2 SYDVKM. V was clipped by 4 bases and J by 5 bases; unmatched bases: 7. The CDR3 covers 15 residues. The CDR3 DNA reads TGTGCCAGCAGTTCCGCGGGGGTACGGACCGGGGAGCTGTTTTTT. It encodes CASSSAGVRTGELFF.

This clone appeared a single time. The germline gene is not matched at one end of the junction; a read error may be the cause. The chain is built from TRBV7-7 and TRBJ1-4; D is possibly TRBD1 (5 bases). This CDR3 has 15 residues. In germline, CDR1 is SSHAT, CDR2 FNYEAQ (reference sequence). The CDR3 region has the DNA TGTGCTAGCAGCTTAGTTGGGGGAGCTAATGAAAAACTGTTTTTT. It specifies CASSLVGGANEKLFF.

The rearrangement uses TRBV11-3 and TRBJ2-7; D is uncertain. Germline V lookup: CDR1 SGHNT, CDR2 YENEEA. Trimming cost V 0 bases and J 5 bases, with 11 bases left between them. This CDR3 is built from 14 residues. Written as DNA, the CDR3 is TGTGCCAGCAGCTTAGATGGGTCCCGCGACGAGCAGTACTTC. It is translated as CASSLDGSRDEQYF. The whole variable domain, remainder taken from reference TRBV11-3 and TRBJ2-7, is EAGVVQSPRYKIIEKKQPVAFWCNPISGHNTLYWYLQNLGQGPELLIRYENEEAVDDSQLPKDRFSAERLKGVDSTLKIQPAELGDSAVYLCASSLDGSRDEQYFGPGTRLTVT.

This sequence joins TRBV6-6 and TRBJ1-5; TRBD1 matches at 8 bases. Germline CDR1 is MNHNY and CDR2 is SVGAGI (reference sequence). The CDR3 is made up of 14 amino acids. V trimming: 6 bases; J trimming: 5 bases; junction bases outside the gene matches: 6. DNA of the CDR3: TGTGCCAGCAGGACAGGGACAGGCGATCAGCCCCAGCATTTT. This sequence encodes CASRTGTGDQPQHF.

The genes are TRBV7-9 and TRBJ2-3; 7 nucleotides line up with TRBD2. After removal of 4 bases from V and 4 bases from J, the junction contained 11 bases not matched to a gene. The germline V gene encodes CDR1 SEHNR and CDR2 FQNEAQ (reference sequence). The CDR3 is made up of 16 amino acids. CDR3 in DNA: TGTGCCAGCAGCTACTGGGACTGGGGAGGGGCAGATACGCAGTATTTT. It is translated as CASSYWDWGGADTQYF.

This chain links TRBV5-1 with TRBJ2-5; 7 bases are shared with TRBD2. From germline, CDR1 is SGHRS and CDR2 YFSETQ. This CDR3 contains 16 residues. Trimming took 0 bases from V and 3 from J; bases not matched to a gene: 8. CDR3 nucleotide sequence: TGCGCCAGCAGCTTGGCCGCGGGCCTAGCGGAAGAGACCCAGTACTTC. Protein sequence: CASSLAAGLAEETQYF.

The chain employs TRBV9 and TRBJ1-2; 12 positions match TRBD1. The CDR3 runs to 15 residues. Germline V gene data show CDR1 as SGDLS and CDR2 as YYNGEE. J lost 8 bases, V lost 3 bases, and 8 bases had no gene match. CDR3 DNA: TGTGCCAGCAGCGCCCGAACCGGGACAGGGGGCGGCTACACCTTC. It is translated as CASSARTGTGGGYTF.

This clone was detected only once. The CDR3 DNA follows: TGTGCCAGTAGTATCCCCGGACGGAACTATGGCTACACCTTC. Its translation: CASSIPGRNYGYTF. V and J are TRBV19 and TRBJ1-2; D gene uncertain. V was trimmed by 3 bases and J by 2 bases, leaving 10 bases between them. CDR1 and CDR2 from the germline V gene are LNHDA and SQIVND (reference sequence). The CDR3 is made up of 14 amino acids.

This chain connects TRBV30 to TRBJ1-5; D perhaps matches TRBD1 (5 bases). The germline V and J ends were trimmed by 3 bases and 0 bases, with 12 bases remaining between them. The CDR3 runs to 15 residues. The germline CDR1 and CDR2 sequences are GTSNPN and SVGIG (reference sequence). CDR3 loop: CAWSTGVNSNQPQHF. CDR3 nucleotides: TGTGCCTGGAGCACGGGGGTGAATAGCAATCAGCCCCAGCATTTT.

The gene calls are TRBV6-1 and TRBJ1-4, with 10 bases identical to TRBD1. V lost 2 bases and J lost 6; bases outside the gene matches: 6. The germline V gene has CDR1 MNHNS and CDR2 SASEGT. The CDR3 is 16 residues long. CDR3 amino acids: CASSERPGQGYEKLFF. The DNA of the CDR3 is TGTGCCAGCAGTGAAAGACCGGGACAGGGGTATGAAAAACTGTTTTTT.

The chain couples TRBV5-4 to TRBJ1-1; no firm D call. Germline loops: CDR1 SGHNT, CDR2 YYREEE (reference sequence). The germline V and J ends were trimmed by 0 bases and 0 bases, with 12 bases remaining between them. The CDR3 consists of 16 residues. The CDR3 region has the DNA TGTGCCAGCAGCTTGGGAGGACGTGGCATGAACACTGAAGCTTTCTTT. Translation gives CASSLGGRGMNTEAFF.

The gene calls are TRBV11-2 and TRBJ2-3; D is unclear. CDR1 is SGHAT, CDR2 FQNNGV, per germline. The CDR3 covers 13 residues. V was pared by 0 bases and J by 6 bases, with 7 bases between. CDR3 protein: CASSLEADDTQYF. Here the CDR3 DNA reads TGTGCCAGCAGCTTAGAGGCCGATGATACGCAGTATTTT.

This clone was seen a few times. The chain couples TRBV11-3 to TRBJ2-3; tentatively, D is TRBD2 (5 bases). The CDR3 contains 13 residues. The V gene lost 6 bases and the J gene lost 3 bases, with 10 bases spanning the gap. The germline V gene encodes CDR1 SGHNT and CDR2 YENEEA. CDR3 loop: CASRERGTDTQYF. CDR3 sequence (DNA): TGTGCCAGCAGGGAGCGAGGGACAGATACGCAGTATTTT.

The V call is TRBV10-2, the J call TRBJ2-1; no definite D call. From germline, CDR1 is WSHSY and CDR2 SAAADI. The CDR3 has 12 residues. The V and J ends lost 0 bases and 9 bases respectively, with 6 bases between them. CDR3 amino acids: CASSESVFEQFF. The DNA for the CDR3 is TGCGCCAGCAGTGAGTCAGTGTTTGAGCAGTTCTTC.